This T cell receptor beta chain comes out of a study of CD8 T cells in ankylosing spondylitis. General study findings and limits: Characteristic, it appeared, of ankylosing spondylitis blood was a TCR beta motif of about eight highly homologous variants. The study looked at matched synovial fluid samples from ankylosing spondylitis patients. Disease-linked clones were reported to be significantly enriched there. Disease-linked clones had a CD8+ phenotype and relatively low frequency in peripheral blood.

This clonotype was seen more than once but under ten times. Its antigen is not identified. Preparation of TCR beta libraries was done by quantitative 5'-RACE with molecular barcodes. TCRdb re-called the 5' RACE reads with MiXCR, one entry per CDR3 protein. Here the sample spans 130,000 or so distinct CDR3 sequences, under 20% being singletons. V lost 6 bases to trimming and J lost 4 bases, with 22 bases between them. CDR1 and CDR2 from the germline V gene are SGHRS and YFSETQ. The CDR3 length is 16 residues. Sequenced input: blood, either unsorted or a sorted T cell fraction (not recorded which). This TCR was sampled from a male donor with ankylosing spondylitis. This sequence joins TRBV5-1 and TRBJ1-1; a possible D gene is TRBD1 (6 bases). CDR3 amino acids: CASNGGGGEVFTEAFF. Written as DNA, the CDR3 is TGCGCCAGCAACGGAGGTGGGGGCGAGGTCTTCACTGAAGCTTTCTTT.